This TCR beta chain appears in the sequencing data of a study of cytomegalovirus exposure and HLA in healthy donors. Trimming stripped 1 base from V and 16 bases from J, with 26 bases between. This CDR3 has 16 residues. The germline V gene encodes CDR1 SGHTA and CDR2 FQGNSA. It was with 60 Vbeta and 13 Jbeta primers that the PCR ran. Sequencing used immunoSEQ multiplex PCR; TCRdb keeps in-frame clones, though not all of them. The data show about 130,000 clones, roughly 80% seen once. A few counts support this clone. The sequenced material came from PBMCs. The V call is TRBV7-2, the J call TRBJ2-1; possibly TRBD2 for D (6 bases). The TCR originated in a young man in good health and CMV-seropositive. The CDR3 loop reads CASSLELGDSLKQFFF. The CDR3 coding sequence is TGTGCCAGCAGCTTAGAGTTAGGGGACTCCTTGAAGCAATTTTTCTTC.